Below are 13 T cell receptor beta chains sequenced from a single sample in a study of T cells in Graves' hyperthyroidism and ophthalmopathy. TCR beta CDR3 regions were amplified from RNA. Initially, a first-round RT-PCR of the TCR CDR3 employed the HTBI primer set. TCRdb re-derived calls from the multiplex PCR reads in MiXCR, one entry per CDR3 protein. The sample has nearly 750,000 distinct CDR3 sequences, around 40% seen once. The material sequenced was blood. The receptors originated from a middle-aged woman with Graves' hyperthyroidism.

This chain joins TRBV20-1 and TRBJ1-2, with TRBD1 matching over 8 bases. Looked up from germline, CDR1 is DFQATT and CDR2 is SNEGSKA (reference sequence). V lost 3 bases, J lost 6 bases, and 9 bases stayed unmatched. The CDR3 extends over 14 amino acids. CDR3 region: CSARGQVDLDGYTF. CDR3 DNA sequence: TGCAGTGCTAGGGGACAGGTAGACTTAGATGGCTACACCTTC.

In this sample, this clonotype turned up many times. V gene TRBV15 combines with J gene TRBJ1-1; 10 bases align to TRBD1. The trim removed 9 bases at V and 6 bases at J, leaving 10 bases unmatched. The V gene's germline CDR1 is LNHNV and CDR2 YYDKDF (reference sequence). This CDR3 has 14 amino acids. DNA of the CDR3: TGTGCCACTCCCAACCGGGACAGGGGTCCTGAAGCTTTCTTT. Residues: CATPNRDRGPEAFF.

The chain employs TRBV3-1 and TRBJ1-6; no firm D call. V was trimmed by 1 base and J by 9 bases, leaving 7 bases between them. Germline V gene lookup returns CDR1 LGHDT and CDR2 YNNKEL (reference sequence). This CDR3 contains 13 residues. The CDR3 is CASSQADGSPLHF. CDR3 DNA sequence: TGTGCCAGCAGCCAAGCGGATGGTTCACCCCTCCACTTT.

A note on this clonotype: A read error may explain this, as a much larger clone is one base away. The chain uses TRBV2 and TRBJ1-3; 8 nucleotides align to TRBD1. CDR3 length equals 16 residues. Looked up from germline, CDR1 is SNHLY and CDR2 is FYNNEI. The CDR3 loop reads CAGSGHRGSSGNTIYF. Here the CDR3 DNA reads TGTGCCGGCAGCGGACACAGGGGGTCGTCCGGAAACACCATATATTTT.

This clonotype was recorded many times. The J gene is TRBJ1-1, the V gene TRBV20-1, with D maybe TRBD1 (6 bases). The V gene's germline CDR1 is DFQATT and CDR2 SNEGSKA (reference sequence). The CDR3 runs to 11 residues. DNA of the CDR3: TGCAGGGCGGAGGGGGGCACTGAAGCTTTCTTT. Its translation is CRAEGGTEAFF.

This clonotype was picked up many times. The CDR3 DNA reads TGTGCCAGCAGTGCGGGACAGGGGGCTTGGCACTATGGCTACACCTTC. As protein: CASSAGQGAWHYGYTF. The chain employs TRBV6-1 and TRBJ1-2; 12 nucleotides agree with TRBD1. V shed 4 bases and J 3 bases; nucleotides not matched to a gene: 6. Germline assignment: CDR1 MNHNS and CDR2 SASEGT. This CDR3 comprises 16 residues.

This clonotype appeared many times. The chain uses TRBV7-9 and TRBJ1-4; maybe TRBD1 (5 bases). The V and J ends lost 0 bases and 7 bases respectively, with 12 bases between them. Germline V gives CDR1 SEHNR, CDR2 FQNEAQ (reference sequence). This CDR3 region has 15 residues. The CDR3 bases are TGTGCCAGCAGCTTAGCCGCGAATAGGGGTGAAAAACTGTTTTTT. It is translated as CASSLAANRGEKLFF. Using reference TRBV7-9 and TRBJ1-4 for the parts outside the CDR3, the full variable domain is DTGVSQNPRHKITKRGQNVTFRCDPISEHNRLYWYRQTLGQGPEFLTYFQNEAQLEKSRLLSDRFSAERPKGSFSTLEIQRTEQGDSAMYLCASSLAANRGEKLFFGSGTQLSVL.

V and J are TRBV14 and TRBJ2-7; 8 nucleotides match TRBD2. V was clipped by 4 bases and J by 6 bases; unmatched bases: 8. CDR3 length: 14 residues. Germline V gene data show CDR1 as SGHDN and CDR2 as FVKESK. CDR3 in DNA: TGTGCCAGCAGCCCCCCAGCGGGAGTGGGCGAGCAGTACTTC. It yields the protein CASSPPAGVGEQYF.

This clonotype was detected only a few times. Since a much larger clone is just one base distant, this may be a read error. This chain links TRBV29-1 with TRBJ1-1; 9 bases map to TRBD1. CDR1 is SQVTM, CDR2 ANQGSEA, per germline. There are 12 residues in the CDR3. J was trimmed by 11 bases and V by 5 bases; bases with no gene match: 9. The CDR3 here is CSVCDRGVLAFF. CDR3 coding DNA: TGCAGCGTTTGCGACAGGGGGGTCCTGGCTTTCTTT.

This clonotype is a singleton in its sample. The genes are TRBV10-3 and TRBJ2-7; 8 nucleotides align to TRBD1. The germline CDR1 and CDR2 sequences are ENHRY and SYGVKD. CDR3 length: 15 residues. With 3 bases clipped from V and 4 bases from J, the junction kept 8 bases outside the gene matches. The CDR3 region has the DNA TGTGCCATCAGTGACCCCTGGACAGGGCAGTACGAGCAGTACTTC. Protein product: CAISDPWTGQYEQYF.

This clonotype was seen at least ten times. The chain couples TRBV12-3 or TRBV12-4 to TRBJ2-7, with unresolved D. CDR3 size: 10 residues. Trimming cost V 1 base and J 5 bases, with 0 bases left between them. CDR3 DNA sequence: TGTGCCAGCAGTTTAGACGAGCAGTACTTC. Protein product: CASSLDEQYF.

This clonotype was counted only a few times. V and J are TRBV6-2 or TRBV6-3 and TRBJ2-2; 8 bases map to TRBD1. Germline CDR1 is MNHEY and CDR2 is SVGEGT. The CDR3 totals 12 residues. V was clipped by 10 bases and J by 7 bases; unmatched bases: 5. For the CDR3, the DNA is TGTGCCACCCTAGACAGGGGCGGGGAGCTGTTTTTT. It translates to CATLDRGGELFF.

The chain uses TRBV6-1 and TRBJ1-6; 7 nucleotides agree with TRBD1. Germline loops: CDR1 MNHNS, CDR2 SASEGT. This CDR3 contains 15 residues. The V segment lost 6 bases and the J segment 6 bases; nucleotides outside the gene matches: 8. The CDR3 region has the DNA TGTGCCAGCAGCCAAGGGGGCAACAGTAATTCACCCCTCCACTTT. It translates to CASSQGGNSNSPLHF.